This is a list of T cell receptor beta chains from one sample in a study of blood T cell repertoires in COVID-19. Sequencing used immunoSEQ multiplex PCR; TCRdb keeps in-frame clones, though not all of them. The sample yields approximately 150,000 clones, roughly four fifths seen once. Source material: peripheral blood. The receptors derive from a man aged 55 to 70 with active or convalescent COVID-19. Both conserved end residues are part of each CDR3. The D gene is left open where the match is weak.

TRBV4-2,-,CASSQDPENYGYTF
TRBV10-3,-,CATTDSQSYEQYF
TRBV5-6,TRBD1,CASSSHRGQLPQHF
TRBV4-2,-,CASSQDGQIYGYTF
TRBV11-2,TRBD2,CASSFIGEGLLF
TRBV7-3,TRBD2,CASSLGVVGGGPVGELFF
TRBV11-2,TRBD1,CASSLVGAGTGTYEQYF
TRBV5-1,TRBD2,CASSLVGLATTYEQYF
TRBV25-1,-,CASSVVSNSPLHF
TRBV5-1,-,CASSEDPTGKYEQYF
TRBV10-3,TRBD2,CAISESGGSQNIQYF
TRBV28,-,CASSFQAGEQYF
TRBV5-4,-,CASSPQGMNTEAFF
TRBV5-1,TRBD2,CASSGTSGSVEQYF
TRBV7-9,-,CASSLAGIRDTQYF
TRBV6-2/TRBV6-3,TRBD1,CASNPDRGGYQPQHF
TRBV27,-,CASMRAPMNTEAFF
TRBV19,-,CASIPGRAGTGELFF
TRBV29-1,-,CSYQGILNTEAFF
TRBV10-3,TRBD1,CAIRPGQGGNEQFF
TRBV19,TRBD1,CASSRQGANTEAFF
TRBV7-9,TRBD1,CASSGQGNNQPQHF
TRBV27,TRBD1,CASSLRPTGGGEETQYF
TRBV5-4,-,CASSLDSNSWNTGELFF
TRBV10-3,TRBD2,CAISDLLAGEPKRYEQYF
TRBV7-9,TRBD1,CARGGQVYSYGYTF
TRBV6-5,TRBD1,CASSLRQGTTDTQYF
TRBV7-9,-,CASSSGLDEQFF
TRBV7-2,-,CASSLWSQANEKLFF
TRBV19,-,CASTQGSPDYGYTF
TRBV28,-,CASSLRGVKEKLFF
TRBV25-1,-,CASSESDSYSYNSPLHF
TRBV18,TRBD1,CASSLKRTGSGTQYF
TRBV4-2,TRBD2,CASSLGGLAASSGANVLTF
TRBV3-1/TRBV3-2,-,CASSVQGGYTF
TRBV5-6,-,CASSLYFGKASNQPQHF
TRBV10-1,TRBD2,CASSTRTSGKNLDTQYF